Listed below are T cell receptor beta chains from one sample, sequenced in a study of cytomegalovirus exposure and HLA in healthy donors. Assay: immunoSEQ multiplex PCR; the TCRdb copy retains only in-frame clones and omits some. The sample holds about 260,000 clones; almost 85% are singletons and the top ten take 2% to 2.5%. Sequenced sample: PBMCs. These receptors were collected from a woman in her thirties or forties in good health and CMV-seropositive. Both conserved end residues are part of each CDR3. D genes are given only for firm matches. Part of the rows lack a size; the others show once, few, many or a class for expanded clones.

clone size: .
V gene: TRBV7-8
J gene: TRBJ1-2
D gene: .
CDR3 length: 17
CDR3 protein: CASSPYRVPTLNYGYTF
CDR3 DNA: TGTGCCAGCAGCCCGTACAGGGTCCCCACCCTCAACTATGGCTACACCTTC

clone size: .
V gene: TRBV18
J gene: TRBJ2-1
D gene: TRBD2
CDR3 length: 16
CDR3 protein: CASSPRGGRRYNEQFF
CDR3 DNA: TGTGCCAGCTCACCACGGGGCGGGAGGCGCTACAATGAGCAGTTCTTC

clone size: few
V gene: TRBV11-3
J gene: TRBJ2-1
D gene: TRBD2
CDR3 length: 15
CDR3 protein: CASSLVSSGSNEQFF
CDR3 DNA: TGTGCCAGCAGCTTAGTCTCTAGCGGGAGCAATGAGCAGTTCTTC

clone size: .
V gene: TRBV7-2
J gene: TRBJ2-2
D gene: .
CDR3 length: 13
CDR3 protein: CASSLRSAGELFF
CDR3 DNA: TGTGCCAGCAGCTTACGGAGTGCCGGGGAGCTGTTTTTT

clone size: .
V gene: TRBV4-3
J gene: TRBJ2-2
D gene: .
CDR3 length: 16
CDR3 protein: CASSDKGQWHTGELFF
CDR3 DNA: TGCGCCAGCAGCGATAAAGGACAATGGCACACCGGGGAGCTGTTTTTT

clone size: .
V gene: TRBV30
J gene: TRBJ1-2
D gene: .
CDR3 length: 14
CDR3 protein: CAWSVPGDVNGYTF
CDR3 DNA: TGTGCCTGGAGTGTACCAGGGGATGTTAATGGCTACACCTTC

clone size: once
V gene: TRBV29-1
J gene: TRBJ2-7
D gene: .
CDR3 length: 13
CDR3 protein: CSVDAGQTYEQYF
CDR3 DNA: TGCAGCGTTGATGCGGGACAGACCTACGAGCAGTACTTC

clone size: .
V gene: TRBV4-3
J gene: TRBJ1-6
D gene: .
CDR3 length: 13
CDR3 protein: CASSQGPSPSLHF
CDR3 DNA: TGCGCCAGCAGCCAAGGACCGAGCCCTAGCCTCCACTTT

clone size: .
V gene: TRBV30
J gene: TRBJ1-5
D gene: TRBD1
CDR3 length: 14
CDR3 protein: CAWSVGQDNQPQHF
CDR3 DNA: TGTGCCTGGAGTGTCGGACAGGACAATCAGCCCCAGCATTTT

clone size: few
V gene: TRBV30
J gene: TRBJ1-3
D gene: .
CDR3 length: 15
CDR3 protein: CAWSAQGGSGNTIYF
CDR3 DNA: TGTGCCTGGAGTGCGCAAGGGGGCTCTGGAAACACCATATATTTT

clone size: .
V gene: TRBV30
J gene: TRBJ2-1
D gene: .
CDR3 length: 13
CDR3 protein: CAWSRFSYNEQFF
CDR3 DNA: TGTGCCTGGTCGCGTTTCTCCTACAATGAGCAGTTCTTC

clone size: .
V gene: TRBV19
J gene: TRBJ1-5
D gene: .
CDR3 length: 17
CDR3 protein: CASSEPSGGAEGQPQHF
CDR3 DNA: TGTGCCAGTAGTGAGCCCTCGGGGGGGGCAGAAGGTCAGCCCCAGCATTTT

clone size: .
V gene: TRBV10-3
J gene: TRBJ1-4
D gene: TRBD1
CDR3 length: 16
CDR3 protein: CAISSTGAPTNEKLFF
CDR3 DNA: TGTGCCATCAGCAGTACAGGGGCCCCAACTAATGAAAAACTGTTTTTT

clone size: .
V gene: TRBV7-2
J gene: TRBJ2-3
D gene: TRBD2
CDR3 length: 18
CDR3 protein: CASSLAGAGGGRTDTQYF
CDR3 DNA: TGTGCCAGCAGCTTAGCTGGAGCGGGAGGAGGGAGGACAGATACGCAATATTTT

clone size: .
V gene: TRBV5-4
J gene: TRBJ1-2
D gene: .
CDR3 length: 13
CDR3 protein: CASSLRRDSGYTF
CDR3 DNA: TGTGCCAGCAGCCTAAGACGGGATTCTGGCTACACCTTC

clone size: .
V gene: TRBV7-6
J gene: TRBJ1-4
D gene: .
CDR3 length: 14
CDR3 protein: CASSLEAGREKLFF
CDR3 DNA: TGTGCCAGCAGCTTAGAGGCAGGGCGTGAAAAACTGTTTTTT

clone size: .
V gene: TRBV6-1
J gene: TRBJ2-2
D gene: .
CDR3 length: 16
CDR3 protein: CASSERAGMGTGELFF
CDR3 DNA: TGTGCCAGCAGTGAACGAGCGGGCATGGGCACCGGGGAGCTGTTTTTT

clone size: .
V gene: TRBV19
J gene: TRBJ2-2
D gene: .
CDR3 length: 14
CDR3 protein: CASRVWEGAGELFF
CDR3 DNA: TGTGCCAGTCGGGTCTGGGAGGGGGCCGGGGAGCTGTTTTTT

clone size: .
V gene: TRBV5-1
J gene: TRBJ2-1
D gene: TRBD2
CDR3 length: 15
CDR3 protein: CASRGLAGVNNEQFF
CDR3 DNA: TGCGCCAGCAGGGGACTAGCGGGAGTAAACAATGAGCAGTTCTTC

clone size: .
V gene: TRBV30
J gene: TRBJ1-1
D gene: .
CDR3 length: 12
CDR3 protein: CAWDLGNTEAFF
CDR3 DNA: TGTGCCTGGGACCTAGGGAACACTGAAGCTTTCTTT

clone size: .
V gene: TRBV7-9
J gene: TRBJ2-5
D gene: .
CDR3 length: 15
CDR3 protein: CASSQAGIAWETQYF
CDR3 DNA: TGTGCCAGCAGCCAGGCCGGGATCGCTTGGGAGACCCAGTACTTC

clone size: .
V gene: TRBV11-3
J gene: TRBJ1-3
D gene: .
CDR3 length: 14
CDR3 protein: CASSQVSGRNTIYF
CDR3 DNA: TGTGCCAGCAGCCAAGTCAGCGGAAGAAACACCATATATTTT

clone size: .
V gene: TRBV9
J gene: TRBJ2-7
D gene: .
CDR3 length: 14
CDR3 protein: CASSETTSTYEQYF
CDR3 DNA: TGTGCCAGCAGCGAGACTACTTCTACCTACGAGCAGTACTTC

clone size: .
V gene: TRBV6-5
J gene: TRBJ2-7
D gene: TRBD1
CDR3 length: 16
CDR3 protein: CASSYHPTGGPYEQYF
CDR3 DNA: TGTGCCAGCAGTTACCATCCGACAGGGGGGCCCTACGAGCAGTACTTC

clone size: .
V gene: TRBV6-1
J gene: TRBJ1-5
D gene: .
CDR3 length: 14
CDR3 protein: CASTGEYLNQPQHF
CDR3 DNA: TGTGCCAGCACAGGGGAATATCTCAATCAGCCCCAGCATTTT

clone size: .
V gene: TRBV29-1
J gene: TRBJ1-1
D gene: TRBD1
CDR3 length: 13
CDR3 protein: CSVVAGGKTEAFF
CDR3 DNA: TGCAGCGTTGTTGCAGGGGGCAAAACTGAAGCTTTCTTT

clone size: .
V gene: TRBV4-1
J gene: TRBJ2-7
D gene: TRBD1
CDR3 length: 14
CDR3 protein: CASSRGQGQDEQYF
CDR3 DNA: TGCGCCAGCAGCCGTGGACAGGGACAGGACGAGCAGTACTTC

clone size: .
V gene: TRBV29-1
J gene: TRBJ2-3
D gene: TRBD2
CDR3 length: 15
CDR3 protein: CSAPRLAGSTDTQYF
CDR3 DNA: TGCAGCGCCCCTCGCCTAGCGGGTAGCACAGATACGCAGTATTTT

clone size: .
V gene: TRBV29-1
J gene: TRBJ1-5
D gene: .
CDR3 length: 11
CDR3 protein: CSAGIGASQHF
CDR3 DNA: TGCAGCGCCGGAATAGGGGCATCCCAGCATTTT

clone size: .
V gene: TRBV29-1
J gene: TRBJ2-2
D gene: TRBD1
CDR3 length: 14
CDR3 protein: CSVPTGANTGELFF
CDR3 DNA: TGCAGCGTACCGACAGGGGCGAACACCGGGGAGCTGTTTTTT

clone size: .
V gene: TRBV29-1
J gene: TRBJ1-2
D gene: TRBD1
CDR3 length: 14
CDR3 protein: CSVEDPDRASGYTF
CDR3 DNA: TGCAGCGTTGAAGACCCGGACAGGGCGAGCGGCTACACCTTC

clone size: .
V gene: TRBV2
J gene: TRBJ1-5
D gene: .
CDR3 length: 13
CDR3 protein: CAAGQGPNQPQHF
CDR3 DNA: TGTGCCGCCGGGCAGGGCCCAAATCAGCCCCAGCATTTT

clone size: .
V gene: TRBV29-1
J gene: TRBJ1-1
D gene: TRBD1
CDR3 length: 15
CDR3 protein: CSVEGLRGRPTEAFF
CDR3 DNA: TGCAGCGTTGAGGGTCTCAGGGGGCGTCCCACTGAAGCTTTCTTT

clone size: .
V gene: TRBV5-1
J gene: TRBJ2-7
D gene: TRBD2
CDR3 length: 16
CDR3 protein: CASSLATREGLYEQYF
CDR3 DNA: TGCGCCAGCAGCTTGGCCACGCGGGAGGGCCTCTACGAGCAGTACTTC

clone size: few
V gene: TRBV10-3
J gene: TRBJ1-5
D gene: .
CDR3 length: 15
CDR3 protein: CAISPSGAGDQPQHF
CDR3 DNA: TGTGCCATCAGCCCCAGCGGGGCCGGGGATCAGCCCCAGCATTTT

clone size: .
V gene: TRBV7-9
J gene: TRBJ1-1
D gene: .
CDR3 length: 11
CDR3 protein: CASSYQGEAFF
CDR3 DNA: TGTGCCAGCAGCTATCAGGGAGAAGCTTTCTTT

clone size: .
V gene: TRBV5-1
J gene: TRBJ1-3
D gene: .
CDR3 length: 14
CDR3 protein: CASSPYGSGNTIYF
CDR3 DNA: TGCGCCAGCAGCCCCTACGGGTCTGGAAACACCATATATTTT

clone size: once
V gene: TRBV19
J gene: TRBJ2-7
D gene: TRBD2
CDR3 length: 16
CDR3 protein: CASSISASGRSYEQYF
CDR3 DNA: TGTGCCAGTAGTATCTCCGCTAGCGGGAGATCCTACGAGCAGTACTTC

clone size: .
V gene: TRBV6-1
J gene: TRBJ1-6
D gene: .
CDR3 length: 12
CDR3 protein: CASSDPESPLHF
CDR3 DNA: TGTGCCAGCAGTGACCCAGAATCACCCCTCCACTTT

clone size: .
V gene: TRBV10-3
J gene: TRBJ2-7
D gene: .
CDR3 length: 14
CDR3 protein: CAISLGQNSYEQYF
CDR3 DNA: TGTGCCATCAGCTTGGGACAAAACTCCTACGAGCAGTACTTC

clone size: .
V gene: TRBV27
J gene: TRBJ2-7
D gene: .
CDR3 length: 14
CDR3 protein: CASSLSNRDYEQYF
CDR3 DNA: TGTGCCAGCAGTTTATCGAACAGGGATTACGAGCAGTACTTC

clone size: .
V gene: TRBV10-3
J gene: TRBJ2-1
D gene: .
CDR3 length: 14
CDR3 protein: CAISTRFPYNEQFF
CDR3 DNA: TGTGCCATCTCTACTAGGTTTCCCTACAATGAGCAGTTCTTC

clone size: .
V gene: TRBV28
J gene: TRBJ2-1
D gene: TRBD2
CDR3 length: 15
CDR3 protein: CASSSGTSLQFEQFF
CDR3 DNA: TGTGCCAGCAGTTCCGGGACTAGCCTCCAGTTTGAGCAGTTCTTC

clone size: .
V gene: TRBV7-2
J gene: TRBJ2-3
D gene: TRBD2
CDR3 length: 18
CDR3 protein: CASSLVLLLAGVPDTQYF
CDR3 DNA: TGTGCCAGCAGCTTAGTTCTTTTACTAGCGGGAGTGCCAGATACGCAGTATTTT

clone size: .
V gene: TRBV7-3
J gene: TRBJ2-2
D gene: TRBD2
CDR3 length: 14
CDR3 protein: CASSSGTSAGELFF
CDR3 DNA: TGTGCCAGCAGCTCCGGGACTAGCGCGGGGGAGCTGTTTTTT

clone size: .
V gene: TRBV7-8
J gene: TRBJ1-2
D gene: TRBD1
CDR3 length: 16
CDR3 protein: CASSLTPPGQNYGYTF
CDR3 DNA: TGTGCCAGCAGCTTAACGCCCCCGGGACAGAACTATGGCTACACCTTC

clone size: .
V gene: TRBV6-4
J gene: TRBJ2-3
D gene: TRBD1
CDR3 length: 15
CDR3 protein: CASSERGQGKDTQYF
CDR3 DNA: TGTGCCAGCAGTGAAAGGGGACAGGGGAAAGATACGCAGTATTTT

clone size: .
V gene: TRBV19
J gene: TRBJ1-2
D gene: .
CDR3 length: 14
CDR3 protein: CASSIDKQGGGYTF
CDR3 DNA: TGTGCCAGTAGTATCGATAAGCAAGGGGGAGGCTACACCTTC

clone size: .
V gene: TRBV20-1
J gene: TRBJ2-1
D gene: TRBD2
CDR3 length: 11
CDR3 protein: CSARGGEGQFF
CDR3 DNA: TGCAGTGCTAGAGGGGGGGAGGGACAGTTCTTC

clone size: .
V gene: TRBV5-5
J gene: TRBJ2-7
D gene: .
CDR3 length: 14
CDR3 protein: CASSLVFDNYEQYF
CDR3 DNA: TGTGCCAGCAGCTTGGTTTTCGACAACTACGAGCAGTACTTC

clone size: .
V gene: TRBV19
J gene: TRBJ1-1
D gene: TRBD1
CDR3 length: 14
CDR3 protein: CASSVDRGNTEAFF
CDR3 DNA: TGTGCCAGTAGTGTTGACAGGGGGAACACTGAAGCTTTCTTT

clone size: few
V gene: TRBV11-2
J gene: TRBJ2-1
D gene: TRBD2
CDR3 length: 16
CDR3 protein: CASSIGLAGVYNEQFF
CDR3 DNA: TGTGCCAGCAGCATAGGACTAGCGGGGGTGTACAATGAGCAGTTCTTC

clone size: .
V gene: TRBV11-2
J gene: TRBJ2-3
D gene: TRBD2
CDR3 length: 15
CDR3 protein: CASSLTAGGPNTQYF
CDR3 DNA: TGTGCCAGCAGCTTAACGGCGGGAGGGCCAAATACGCAGTATTTT